This T cell receptor (beta chain) derives from a study of blood T cell repertoires in COVID-19 (TCRdb year 2020). In terms of the full investigation: Samples covering the acute and convalescent phases of COVID-19 were provided by collaborators in the United States, Italy and Spain. The material from the prospective study consisted of cDNA or gDNA derived from T cells, B-cell-depleted T cells, or PBMCs. Subjects who had been exposed to COVID-19, were actively infected with it, or had recovered from it provided the deeply sampled blood TCRbeta repertoires that made up the dataset. A freely available public database, intended as a resource for researchers studying the immune response to SARS-CoV-2, is where the repertoires were released. Samples came from the ongoing ImmuneRACE study (first 160 participants) plus 1,254 subjects from 6 global collaborators. A de-identified subject ID, COVID-19 status, age in years and sex were almost always included in the sample metadata. HLA class I and class II types, where available, came from metadata supplied by the sample provider rather than from assay-based typing. Study-level results and caveats: The quantity of clinical and demographic metadata differed by source and by participant and was supplied without curation.

The immunoSEQ Assay, a bias-controlled multiplex PCR, was used to amplify TCRbeta CDR3 regions from genomic DNA. Per the original workflow: The number of nucleated cells in each sample was estimated by amplification of reference gene primers within the assay. To quantify the absolute abundance of each unique TCRbeta CDR3 rearrangement, sequence reads were collapsed and filtered. For each sample, productive Simpson clonality was calculated as the square root of Simpson's diversity index over productive rearrangements. Not all clones reach the TCRdb copy of this immuneACCESS table, which keeps in-frame sequences only. Checked studies attribute under half of the gap to unresolved V genes and leave the rest unexplained. The DNA gave D and trimming, while V, J and clone size come from that table. For this sample there are 150,000 to 200,000 clones; 75% to 90% appear just once. The top ten clonotypes cover about a tenth of the sample.

The collaborating institutions used their own protocols to collect whole blood in K2EDTA tubes. For TCRbeta analysis, collaborator samples were shipped as frozen whole blood, as isolated PBMCs, or as DNA extracted from either sample type. Remarks on this clone: The clone's antigen remains unknown. Within one base of it there is no much larger clone, and no base qualities were kept.

V is cut back by 4 bases and J by 5 bases, with 4 bases in the junction unmatched. The germline V gene (reference sequence) specifies SGHNT as CDR1 and YYREEE as CDR2. The CDR3 starts with the cysteine, ends with the phenylalanine, and has 14 residues. Only the CDR3 DNA is retained, 42 bases long and in frame from the first base. This clonotype originated in a human donor with active or convalescent COVID-19. The donor label of this sample is uncertain. The chain is assembled from TRBV5-4 and TRBJ1-4; 8 central bases correspond to TRBD1. The sequenced material came from peripheral blood. The nucleotides read TGTGCCAGCAGCATGACAGGGGACAATGAAAAACTGTTTTTT. It specifies CASSMTGDNEKLFF.